These T cell receptor beta chains were read from a single sample in a study of blood T cells in healthy people across ages. TCRdb processed the 5' RACE reads anew with MiXCR; each CDR3 protein has one entry. The sample includes over 600,000 distinct CDR3 sequences, 35% to 60% seen only once; the top ten take 15% to 20%. The sequencing input was blood. All receptors derive from an elderly man in good health. Each CDR3 is given with its conserved first and last residue. The D gene is left open where the match is weak. Only part of the rows carry a size: once, few, many, or a class if the clone is expanded.

size	V	D	J	CDR3	DNA
.	TRBV7-2	TRBD1	TRBJ1-2	CASKTGTGDGYTF	TGTGCCAGCAAAACCGGGACAGGGGATGGCTACACCTTC
.	TRBV10-3	.	TRBJ2-1	CATKGPSTGDEQFF	TGTGCCACCAAGGGCCCTAGCACGGGTGATGAGCAGTTCTTC
.	TRBV4-2	TRBD2	TRBJ2-7	CASSQEASGRGDEQYF	TGTGCCAGCAGCCAAGAAGCTAGCGGGAGGGGGGACGAGCAGTACTTC
few	TRBV20-1	.	TRBJ1-5	CSARDDRNQPQHF	TGCAGTGCTAGAGACGACAGGAATCAGCCCCAGCATTTT
.	TRBV12-3/TRBV12-4	.	TRBJ2-7	CASSRWDSIYEQYF	TGTGCCAGCAGCCGATGGGACTCGATATACGAGCAGTACTTC
.	TRBV15	.	TRBJ2-1	CATSRDLANSEQFF	TGTGCCACCAGCAGAGATCTGGCTAACTCTGAGCAGTTCTTC
.	TRBV7-9	.	TRBJ2-3	CASSLDPPEADTQYF	TGTGCCAGCAGCTTAGACCCCCCTGAGGCAGATACGCAGTATTTT
once	TRBV10-3	TRBD2	TRBJ2-1	CATQEGGTTLGEQFF	TGTGCCACCCAGGAGGGAGGGACCACTTTAGGTGAGCAGTTCTTC
.	TRBV27	.	TRBJ2-1	CASSRDSFNEQFF	TGTGCCAGCAGCCGCGACAGCTTCAATGAGCAGTTCTTC
.	TRBV4-2	TRBD2	TRBJ2-3	CASSQDEGRGGFPYTQYF	TGTGCCAGCAGCCAAGATGAAGGGCGGGGGGGATTCCCGTATACGCAGTATTTT
few	TRBV7-3	.	TRBJ2-1	CASSPRRADYNEQFF	TGTGCCAGCAGCCCCCGTCGCGCGGATTACAATGAGCAGTTCTTC
many	TRBV11-2	.	TRBJ2-3	CASSLAGFDTQYF	TGTGCCAGCAGCTTAGCAGGGTTCGATACGCAGTATTTT
.	TRBV29-1	.	TRBJ2-7	CSVLVYYEQYF	TGCAGCGTCCTCGTATACTACGAGCAGTACTTC
.	TRBV14	.	TRBJ2-4	CASSQDQRVGKNIQYF	TGTGCCAGCAGCCAAGATCAAAGGGTGGGCAAAAACATTCAGTACTTC
once	TRBV28	TRBD1	TRBJ1-4	CASSHRTGLAFKLFF	TGTGCCAGCAGTCACCGGACAGGTTTAGCCTTTAAACTGTTTTTT
few	TRBV9	TRBD1	TRBJ1-4	CASSPATGLYEKLFF	TGTGCCAGCAGCCCAGCGACAGGGCTTTATGAAAAACTGTTTTTT
few	TRBV4-3	TRBD2	TRBJ2-3	CASSQGLAVSDTQYF	TGCGCCAGCAGCCAAGGACTAGCGGTCTCAGATACGCAGTATTTT
many	TRBV5-1	.	TRBJ2-3	CASSGTSTDTQYF	TGCGCCAGCAGCGGGACTAGCACAGATACGCAGTATTTT
once	TRBV4-1	.	TRBJ2-1	CASSSAGSVNEQFF	TGCGCCAGCAGCTCGGCCGGGAGCGTCAATGAGCAGTTCTTC
.	TRBV5-1	.	TRBJ2-3	CASSSGPATDTQYF	TGCGCCAGCAGCTCCGGGCCGGCCACAGATACGCAGTATTTT
few	TRBV28	.	TRBJ1-2	CASSLGQTFYGYTF	TGTGCCAGCAGTTTGGGGCAGACCTTCTATGGCTACACCTTC
few	TRBV7-2	.	TRBJ2-6	CASSGTGLQGANVLTF	TGTGCCAGCAGCGGTACAGGGTTGCAAGGGGCCAACGTCCTGACTTTC
.	TRBV20-1	TRBD1	TRBJ2-5	CSARGTGGEVQYF	TGCAGTGCTAGAGGGACAGGGGGCGAGGTCCAGTACTTC
.	TRBV12-3/TRBV12-4	.	TRBJ1-1	CAGSLQARHTEAFF	TGTGCCGGCAGTTTACAAGCGCGGCACACTGAAGCTTTCTTT
many	TRBV9	.	TRBJ1-2	CASSAQGNYGYTF	TGTGCCAGCAGCGCACAGGGCAACTATGGCTACACCTTC
.	TRBV24-1	.	TRBJ2-3	CATSDLERGQNTDTQYF	TGTGCCACCAGTGATTTGGAACGGGGACAAAACACAGATACGCAGTATTTT
.	TRBV12-3/TRBV12-4	TRBD1	TRBJ2-7	CASRRQGNYEQYF	TGTGCCAGCAGACGACAGGGAAACTACGAGCAGTACTTC
.	TRBV19	TRBD2	TRBJ2-3	CASSTRLAGAHTQYF	TGTGCCAGTAGTACAAGACTAGCGGGAGCACATACGCAGTATTTT
few	TRBV12-3/TRBV12-4	.	TRBJ2-1	CASRRDGTNEQFF	TGTGCCAGCAGACGGGACGGAACCAATGAGCAGTTCTTC
.	TRBV7-3	TRBD2	TRBJ2-3	CASSLQGTSGGPTDTQYF	TGTGCCAGCAGCCTACAAGGCACTAGCGGGGGGCCCACAGATACGCAGTATTTT
few	TRBV7-2	TRBD1	TRBJ1-1	CASSLRSGGTEAFF	TGTGCCAGCAGCTTAAGGTCAGGGGGCACTGAAGCTTTCTTT
once	TRBV20-1	.	TRBJ2-1	CSARNSGEYYNEQFF	TGCAGTGCTAGAAATTCGGGGGAGTACTACAATGAGCAGTTCTTC
many	TRBV11-3	.	TRBJ1-5	CASSLESGSNQPQHF	TGTGCCAGCAGCTTAGAATCAGGGAGCAATCAGCCCCAGCATTTT
few	TRBV9	.	TRBJ2-7	CASSVGVESSYEQYF	TGTGCCAGCAGCGTCGGGGTGGAAAGCTCCTACGAGCAGTACTTC
.	TRBV2	.	TRBJ2-3	CASKGVTDTQYF	TGTGCCAGCAAGGGAGTTACAGATACGCAGTATTTT
.	TRBV3-1	.	TRBJ2-1	CASSQMVGDNEQFF	TGTGCCAGCAGCCAAATGGTCGGGGACAATGAGCAGTTCTTC